This entry lists 2 T cell receptor beta chains sequenced from one sample in a study of blood T cells in healthy people across ages. Primers used in a second PCR of about 6 to 11 cycles were a sample-barcoded 5' primer and a J-beta primer mix. TCRdb ran MiXCR on the 5' RACE reads and lists one entry per CDR3 protein. In the table there are approximately 1.5 million distinct CDR3 sequences, 30% to 35% of which are singletons. The sequencing input was blood. The source of these receptors is a woman aged 25 to 39 in good health.

This clonotype has at least ten counts. CDR3 loop: CSALQGYEQYF. The CDR3 region has the DNA TGCAGTGCTTTACAGGGGTACGAGCAGTACTTC. The rearrangement uses TRBV20-1 and TRBJ2-7; 7 bases agree with TRBD1. CDR1 is DFQATT, CDR2 SNEGSKA, per germline (reference sequence). The CDR3 runs 11 residues. V gave up 5 bases and J gave up 4 bases; unmatched junction bases: 2.

This clonotype was recorded a few times. The gene calls are TRBV5-6 and TRBJ2-1; TRBD1 aligns across 8 bases. CDR1 and CDR2 from the germline V gene are SGHDT and YYEEEE. Trimming took 0 bases from V and 2 from J; bases not matched to a gene: 4. The CDR3 totals 16 residues. DNA of the CDR3: TGTGCCAGCAGCTTGGGGGGCAGGGGGCCCTACAATGAGCAGTTCTTC. As protein: CASSLGGRGPYNEQFF. The full variable domain, in which reference TRBV5-6 and TRBJ2-1 provide the parts outside the CDR3, is DAGVTQSPTHLIKTRGQQVTLRCSPKSGHDTVSWYQQALGQGPQFIFQYYEEEERQRGNFPDRFSGHQFPNYSSELNVNALLLGDSALYLCASSLGGRGPYNEQFFGPGTRLTVL.